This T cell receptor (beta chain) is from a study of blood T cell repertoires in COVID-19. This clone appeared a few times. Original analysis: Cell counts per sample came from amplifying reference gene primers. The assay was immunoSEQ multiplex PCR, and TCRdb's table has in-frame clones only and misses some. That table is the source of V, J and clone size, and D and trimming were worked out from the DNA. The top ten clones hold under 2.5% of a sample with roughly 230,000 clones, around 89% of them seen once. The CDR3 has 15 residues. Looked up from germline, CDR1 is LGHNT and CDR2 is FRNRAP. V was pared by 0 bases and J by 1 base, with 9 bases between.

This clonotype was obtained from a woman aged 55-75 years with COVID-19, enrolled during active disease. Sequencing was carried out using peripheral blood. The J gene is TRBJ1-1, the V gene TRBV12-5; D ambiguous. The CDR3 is CASGLVIAGNTEAFF. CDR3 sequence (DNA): TGTGCTAGTGGTTTGGTAATCGCAGGGAACACTGAAGCTTTCTTT.